A selection of T cell receptor beta chains follows, all from one sample in a study of cytomegalovirus exposure and HLA in healthy donors. Only in-frame clones appear in the TCRdb table, and some are missing; sequencing was by immunoSEQ multiplex PCR. This sample has 210,000 or so clones, with 88% found just once. The sequencing input was PBMCs. These receptor sequences come from a young woman in good health and CMV-seronegative. CDR3s include the opening cysteine and the closing phenylalanine or tryptophan. D genes are given only for firm matches. Expanded clones are given a class, and other clones once, few, many or no size at all.

>.|TRBV27|TRBJ1-2|.|14
CASSSVSQFYGYTF
TGTGCCAGCAGTTCGGTATCCCAATTCTATGGCTACACCTTC
>TRBD2|TRBV19|TRBJ2-1|once|14
CASSTTSGTPEQFF
TGTGCCAGTAGTACGACTAGCGGTACGCCTGAGCAGTTCTTC
>TRBD1|TRBV6-5|TRBJ2-2|.|15
CASTYTGGGTGELFF
TGTGCCAGCACCTACACAGGGGGCGGCACCGGGGAGCTGTTTTTT
>TRBD2|TRBV5-6|TRBJ2-7|.|16
CASSGGSSGRSHEQYF
TGTGCCAGCAGCGGGGGCTCTAGCGGGAGGTCACACGAGCAGTACTTC
>TRBD2|TRBV25-1|TRBJ2-7|.|14
CASSEERGGYEQYF
TGTGCCAGCAGTGAAGAGCGGGGGGGCTACGAGCAGTACTTC
>TRBD1|TRBV27|TRBJ2-1|.|16
CASSRGTALGYNEQFF
TGTGCCAGCAGCAGAGGGACAGCTCTAGGCTACAATGAGCAGTTCTTC
>TRBD2|TRBV28|TRBJ2-7|.|14
CASSPGTSYHEQYF
TGTGCCAGCAGTCCCGGGACTAGCTACCACGAGCAGTACTTC
>TRBD1|TRBV5-1|TRBJ2-3|once|17
CASSSGDREHGADTQYF
TGCGCCAGCAGCTCGGGGGACAGGGAACACGGTGCAGATACGCAGTATTTT
>.|TRBV11-2|TRBJ2-7|many|12
CASSLTTYEQYF
TGTGCCAGCAGCTTGACAACCTACGAGCAGTACTTC
>.|TRBV4-1|TRBJ2-3|.|15
CASSQVAGWIGTQYF
TGCGCCAGCAGCCAAGTCGCCGGGTGGATAGGTACGCAGTATTTT
>.|TRBV15|TRBJ1-1|once|15
CATSRGRDLGAEAFF
TGTGCCACCAGCAGAGGGAGGGATCTTGGGGCTGAAGCTTTCTTT
>.|TRBV4-1|TRBJ2-5|.|13
CASSQAGGETQYF
TGCGCCAGCAGCCAAGCCGGGGGAGAGACCCAGTACTTC
>.|TRBV7-2|TRBJ2-7|.|13
CASSLGGALEQYF
TGTGCCAGCAGCTTAGGAGGAGCTCTGGAGCAGTACTTC
>.|TRBV28|TRBJ2-7|.|13
CASSYTGKYEQYF
TGTGCCAGCAGTTATACAGGGAAATACGAGCAGTACTTC
>TRBD2|TRBV5-4|TRBJ2-7|.|19
CASSLDLPEVAGPSYEQYF
TGTGCCAGCAGCTTGGACCTGCCGGAGGTAGCGGGGCCATCCTACGAGCAGTACTTC
>.|TRBV2|TRBJ2-5|.|13
CASTARGWETQYF
TGTGCCAGTACGGCCAGGGGTTGGGAGACCCAGTACTTC
>TRBD1|TRBV25-1|TRBJ2-7|once|17
CASNGRTGTGGSYEQYF
TGTGCCAGCAATGGCAGAACCGGGACAGGGGGATCCTACGAGCAGTACTTC